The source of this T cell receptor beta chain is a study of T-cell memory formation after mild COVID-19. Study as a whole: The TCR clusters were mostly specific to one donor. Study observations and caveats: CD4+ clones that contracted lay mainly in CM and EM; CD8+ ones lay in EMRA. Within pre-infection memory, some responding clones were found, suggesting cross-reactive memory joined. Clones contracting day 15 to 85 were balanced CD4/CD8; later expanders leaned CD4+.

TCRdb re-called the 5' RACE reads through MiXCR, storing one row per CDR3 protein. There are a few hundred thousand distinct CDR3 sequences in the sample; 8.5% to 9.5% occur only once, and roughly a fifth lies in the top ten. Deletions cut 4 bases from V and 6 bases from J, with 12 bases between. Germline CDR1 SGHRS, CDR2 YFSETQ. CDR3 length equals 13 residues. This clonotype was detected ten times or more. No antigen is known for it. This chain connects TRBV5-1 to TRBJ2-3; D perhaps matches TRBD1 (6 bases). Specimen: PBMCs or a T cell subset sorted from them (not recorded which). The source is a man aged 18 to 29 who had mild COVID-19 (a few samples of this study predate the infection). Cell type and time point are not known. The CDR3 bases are TGCGCCAGCAGCGATAACAGGGTTGATACGCAGTATTTT. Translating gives CASSDNRVDTQYF.